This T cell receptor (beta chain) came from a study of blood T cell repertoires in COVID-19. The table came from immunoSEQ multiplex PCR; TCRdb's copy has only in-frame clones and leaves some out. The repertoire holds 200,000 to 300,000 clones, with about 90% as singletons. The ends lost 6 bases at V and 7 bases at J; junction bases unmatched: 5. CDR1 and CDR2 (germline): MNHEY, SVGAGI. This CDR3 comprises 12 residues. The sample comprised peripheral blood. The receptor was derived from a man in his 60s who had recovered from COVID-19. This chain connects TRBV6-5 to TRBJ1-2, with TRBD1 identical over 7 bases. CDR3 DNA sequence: TGTGCCAGCAGCTACACAGGGGTTGGCTACACCTTC. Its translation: CASSYTGVGYTF.